This is a list of T cell receptor beta chains from one sample in a study of T cells in Graves' hyperthyroidism and ophthalmopathy. TCRdb re-analysed the multiplex PCR reads in MiXCR, keeping a single row per CDR3 protein. The sample has roughly 290,000 distinct CDR3 sequences, over 15% seen once; the top ten hold less than 70%. The source material was blood. These receptors all come from a woman in her fifties or sixties with Graves' ophthalmopathy. Each CDR3 is given with its conserved first and last residue. The order of the fields is V gene, J gene, D gene, clone size, CDR3 DNA, CDR3 protein. The D gene is left open where the match is weak. Rows may omit the clone size; those that give it use once, few, many or a size class.

TRBV25-1	TRBJ2-2	.	.	TGTGCCAGCAGTAGGGGTCCCGACCGGGTTTTT	CASSRGPDRVF
TRBV12-3/TRBV12-4	TRBJ2-2	.	.	TGTGCCAGCAGTTACTCAGGGACCCAGCCCGGGGAGCTGTTTTTC	CASSYSGTQPGELFF
TRBV6-6	TRBJ2-7	.	many	TGTGCCAGCAGTTACTCGAGACCATTACGCTCGGGGCCCTACGAGCAGTACTTC	CASSYSRPLRSGPYEQYF
TRBV6-1	TRBJ2-7	TRBD1	.	TGTGCCAGCATTCTGGACAGGGAGTCCTCCGAGCAGTACTTC	CASILDRESSEQYF
TRBV11-2	TRBJ1-3	.	many	TGTGCCAGCAGCAAAGGGTCGGGAGCTGACTCTGGAAACACCATATATTTT	CASSKGSGADSGNTIYF
TRBV12-3/TRBV12-4	TRBJ1-2	TRBD1	.	TGTGCCAGCAGTTTAAGGACAGGGGGTAACGGCTACACCTTC	CASSLRTGGNGYTF
TRBV5-1	TRBJ1-2	TRBD1	.	TGTGCCAGCAGCCTAGGGTGGGGGACAGGAAACTATGGCTACACCTTC	CASSLGWGTGNYGYTF
TRBV6-1	TRBJ2-1	TRBD2	many	TGTGCCAGCAGTATCCTTAGCGGGGGGGCCAATGAGCAGTTCTTC	CASSILSGGANEQFF
TRBV27	TRBJ2-1	.	many	TGTGCCAGCAGTCCCTCGGGTCCCTCCTACAATGAGCAGTTCTTC	CASSPSGPSYNEQFF
TRBV6-2/TRBV6-3	TRBJ2-6	TRBD1	.	TGTGCCAGCGGGGGACCGGGACAGGGACCCTCTGGGGCCAACGTCCTGACTTTC	CASGGPGQGPSGANVLTF
TRBV2	TRBJ1-5	.	.	TGTGCCAGCAGTGAAATCAGGCGAGGGGCCCCTCCCCAGCATTTT	CASSEIRRGAPPQHF
TRBV4-1	TRBJ2-7	.	many	TGCGCCAGCAGCCATCCGTGGGGGGGCCACGAGCAGTACTTC	CASSHPWGGHEQYF
TRBV12-3/TRBV12-4	TRBJ1-6	.	many	TGTGCCAGCAGCTTAACACAGAATTCACCCCTCCACTTT	CASSLTQNSPLHF
TRBV29-1	TRBJ1-4	TRBD1	many	TGCAGCGTGCAGACAGGGTCTTGGGGAAAACTGTTTTTT	CSVQTGSWGKLFF
TRBV4-1	TRBJ2-7	.	few	TGCGCCAGCAGCCAAAAGCCGAGCTACGAGCAGTACTTC	CASSQKPSYEQYF
TRBV28	TRBJ1-5	.	.	TGTGCCAGCAGTCTCTACCAGGGAAGCCAGCCCCAGCATTTT	CASSLYQGSQPQHF
TRBV20-1	TRBJ1-1	.	many	TGCAGTGCTAATAAACAGGGAGGCACTGAAGCTTTCTTT	CSANKQGGTEAFF
TRBV6-2/TRBV6-3	TRBJ1-5	.	few	TGTGCCAGCAGGGCGTGGGGGCAGCCCCAGCATTTT	CASRAWGQPQHF
TRBV6-1	TRBJ1-1	.	many	TGTGCCAGCAGCCCTCCGTGGATGGGGCGACCAACTGAAGCTTTCTTT	CASSPPWMGRPTEAFF
TRBV20-1	TRBJ2-5	.	many	TGCAGTGCTAGACCCGTAGGGGGGTTTGAGACCCAGTACTTC	CSARPVGGFETQYF
TRBV20-1	TRBJ2-1	.	.	TGCAGTGCTAGGGACTCTAGCTCCTCCTACAATGAGCAGTTCTTC	CSARDSSSSYNEQFF
TRBV4-3	TRBJ2-6	.	.	TGCGCCAGCAGCCAAGATCTCATCGAGGGGTCTGGGGCCAACGTCCTGACTTTC	CASSQDLIEGSGANVLTF
TRBV7-3	TRBJ2-1	.	many	TGTGCCAGCAGCTTTACACTAACCCCAGCCGGGACCTACAATGAGCAGTTCTTC	CASSFTLTPAGTYNEQFF
TRBV12-3/TRBV12-4	TRBJ2-6	.	many	TGTGCCAGCAGTTTCTCTGGGGCCAACGTCCTGACTTTC	CASSFSGANVLTF
TRBV29-1	TRBJ1-1	.	many	TGCAGCGTAGCCCGAGTGATGAACACTGAAGCTTTCTTT	CSVARVMNTEAFF
TRBV27	TRBJ2-5	.	.	TGTGCCAGCAGTCCAGAATCAGTGGAGACCCAGTACTTC	CASSPESVETQYF
TRBV5-1	TRBJ2-1	.	.	TGCGCCAGCAGCAGGGGCCCCGAGCAGTTCTTC	CASSRGPEQFF
TRBV2	TRBJ2-3	TRBD1	many	TGTGCCAGCACCGGGACAGGGGGGGATACGCAGTATTTT	CASTGTGGDTQYF
TRBV29-1	TRBJ1-2	.	many	TGCAGCGTGGACAAACAGGGAGAGAGGAGGAACTATGGCTACACCTTC	CSVDKQGERRNYGYTF
TRBV7-9	TRBJ1-1	TRBD1	few	TGTGCCAGCAGAGCAGGACAGGGAGGACGGGCTTTCTTT	CASRAGQGGRAFF
TRBV3-1	TRBJ2-7	.	few	TGTGCCAGCAGCCCGCAAGGCCTACAGGGAACCGCCTACGAGCAGTACTTC	CASSPQGLQGTAYEQYF
TRBV20-1	TRBJ2-3	.	many	TGCAGTGCTAGAAGAGGAGCGAACCCAACAGATACGCAGTATTTT	CSARRGANPTDTQYF
TRBV19	TRBJ2-7	TRBD2	few	TGTGCCAGTAGCATCCGACTAGCGGGAGCCCTGCGCTCCTACGAGCAGTACTTC	CASSIRLAGALRSYEQYF